The 20 T cell receptor beta chains in this list originate from one sample, sequenced in a study of blood T cell repertoires in COVID-19. Produced via immunoSEQ multiplex PCR; TCRdb's table is partial and in-frame only. The table lists 430,000 or so clones, around nine tenths of them singletons, with roughly 0.87% in the top ten. Sample: peripheral blood. These TCRs come from a man between 18 and 29 years old with COVID-19, enrolled during active disease.

This clone appeared once. V is TRBV4-1 and J is TRBJ1-2; a weak D match, TRBD1 (6 bases). V lost 0 bases and J lost 6, with 14 bases in between. The CDR3 has 15 residues. CDR1 is MGHRA, CDR2 YSYEKL, per germline. The CDR3 region has the DNA TGCGCCAGCAGCCAAGAAGTACAGGGAGGGGATGGCTACACCTTC. This translates into CASSQEVQGGDGYTF.

J is TRBJ1-1 and V is TRBV6-1, with 9 nucleotides matching TRBD1. CDR3 length equals 15 residues. Germline V gene sequence: CDR1 MNHNS, CDR2 SASEGT. Germline trimming cut 2 bases from V and 10 bases from J; bases unmatched to any gene: 11. CDR3 sequence reads: CASSELGTGLWLAFF. The CDR3 nucleotides read TGTGCCAGCAGTGAATTAGGGACAGGGCTTTGGTTAGCTTTCTTT.

This clone showed up just once. This chain links TRBV5-1 with TRBJ2-7; 8 nucleotides agree with TRBD2. The junction had 6 bases not matched to a gene; V was cut back by 4 bases and J by 0 bases. Germline loops: CDR1 SGHRS, CDR2 YFSETQ. The CDR3 extends over 15 amino acids. Written as DNA, the CDR3 is TGCGCCAGCAGCCGGGGAGCGGGGGCCTCCTACGAGCAGTACTTC. It specifies CASSRGAGASYEQYF.

V gene TRBV5-4 combines with J gene TRBJ2-5; 11 nucleotides agree with TRBD2. The CDR3 length is 17 residues. CDR1 SGHNT and CDR2 YYREEE come from the germline V gene (reference sequence). Germline trimming cut 5 bases from V and 3 bases from J; bases unmatched to any gene: 12. For the CDR3, the DNA is TGTGCCAGCAGGCCCCTGGGTAGCGGGAGGGGGAAAGAGACCCAGTACTTC. This gives the protein CASRPLGSGRGKETQYF.

V usage is TRBV5-1 and J usage is TRBJ1-1; D is perhaps TRBD1 (5 bases). CDR1 is SGHRS, CDR2 YFSETQ, per germline. Trimming took off 2 bases at V and 2 bases at J, with 7 bases between the two ends. This CDR3 is 13 amino acids long. In nucleotides, the CDR3 is TGCGCCAGCAGCTTACAGGATAACACTGAAGCTTTCTTT. This translates into CASSLQDNTEAFF. The variable domain in full, completed from reference TRBV5-1 and TRBJ1-1, reads KAGVTQTPRYLIKTRGQQVTLSCSPISGHRSVSWYQQTPGQGLQFLFEYFSETQRNKGNFPGRFSGRQFSNSRSEMNVSTLELGDSALYLCASSLQDNTEAFFGQGTRLTVV.

V usage is TRBV5-5 and J usage is TRBJ2-1, with D possibly matching TRBD1 (6 bases). Germline values: CDR1 SGHKS, CDR2 YYEKEE (reference sequence). V was shortened by 2 bases and J by 3 bases, with 15 bases between the two germline ends. The CDR3 runs 16 residues. The CDR3 DNA sequence: TGTGCCAGCAGCTTAAGCCCAAGGACAGTCTACAATGAGCAGTTCTTC. Protein sequence: CASSLSPRTVYNEQFF.

This chain connects TRBV29-1 to TRBJ2-2, with D perhaps matching TRBD2 (5 bases). The CDR3 is 13 amino acids. Germline CDR1 and CDR2: SQVTM and ANQGSEA. V shed 6 bases and J shed 7 bases, with 15 bases lying between them. CDR3 loop: CSVGLARGGELFF. The CDR3 nucleotides are TGCAGCGTGGGCCTAGCTCGAGGCGGGGAGCTGTTTTTT.

The rearrangement links TRBV11-2 to TRBJ2-7; D is unresolved. CDR1 and CDR2 (germline): SGHAT, FQNNGV. The CDR3 length is 11 residues. V was pared by 3 bases and J by 2 bases, with 2 bases between. CDR3 region: CASSFAYEQYF. The CDR3, as DNA: TGTGCCAGCAGCTTCGCCTACGAGCAGTACTTC.

In this sample, this clone turned up a few times. V is TRBV7-8 and J is TRBJ1-5, with a possible D match to TRBD1 (5 bases). Germline-derived CDR1 and CDR2 are SGHVS and FQNEAQ. V gave up 1 base and J gave up 5 bases, with 9 bases separating them. The CDR3 extends over 14 amino acids. CDR3 loop: CASSLDDSYQPQHF. CDR3 sequence (DNA): TGTGCCAGCAGCTTAGATGACAGCTATCAGCCCCAGCATTTT. The full variable domain, in which reference TRBV7-8 and TRBJ1-5 provide the parts outside the CDR3, is GAGVSQSPRYKVAKRGQDVALRCDPISGHVSLFWYQQALGQGPEFLTYFQNEAQLDKSGLPSDRFFAERPEGSVSTLKIQRTQQEDSAVYLCASSLDDSYQPQHFGDGTRLSIL.

This chain joins TRBV5-4 and TRBJ2-6; TRBD1 matches 7 bases. Looked up from germline, CDR1 is SGHNT and CDR2 is YYREEE (reference sequence). The V and J ends lost 4 bases and 5 bases, in that order; junction bases with no gene match: 6. CDR3 length: 15 residues. The CDR3 sequence: CASSPGQAWANVLTF. The DNA for the CDR3 is TGTGCCAGCAGCCCCGGACAGGCCTGGGCCAACGTCCTGACTTTC.

The V and J genes are TRBV21-1 and TRBJ1-1. TRBV21-1 is an annotated pseudogene. The CDR3 covers 13 residues. The CDR3 nucleotides read TGTGCCAGCAGCCCGGGGATGAACACTGAAGCTTTCTTT. Its protein is CASSPGMNTEAFF.

The chain couples TRBV2 to TRBJ1-4; a weak D match, TRBD1 (6 bases). Germline V gene sequence: CDR1 SNHLY, CDR2 FYNNEI. The CDR3 runs 15 residues. Between the trimmed V and J ends, which lost 6 bases and 8 bases, there was a span of 19 bases. DNA of the CDR3: TGTGCCAGCAGGAAGGAAAGGGGGATTGAGGAAAAACTGTTTTTT. Amino acid sequence: CASRKERGIEEKLFF.

This chain uses TRBV18 with TRBJ2-3; 8 nucleotides match TRBD2. V trimming: 3 bases; J trimming: 4 bases; junction bases outside the gene matches: 9. Germline loops: CDR1 KGHSH, CDR2 LQKENI. The CDR3 is 16 residues long. The CDR3 bases are TGTGCCAGCTCACCCGCGGGACTAGTCCCGCCAGATACGCAGTATTTT. Translating gives CASSPAGLVPPDTQYF.

V usage is TRBV5-4 and J usage is TRBJ2-1, with D possibly being TRBD2 (5 bases). Trimming cost V 4 bases and J 10 bases, with 12 bases left between them. The length of the CDR3 is 12 residues. Germline V gene data show CDR1 as SGHNT and CDR2 as YYREEE (reference sequence). CDR3 sequence reads: CASSVDLYEQFF. CDR3 nucleotide sequence: TGTGCCAGCAGCGTGGACTTATACGAGCAGTTCTTC.

This chain joins TRBV19 and TRBJ2-7, with a possible D match to TRBD1 (5 bases). The CDR3 contains 15 residues. From germline, CDR1 is LNHDA and CDR2 SQIVND (reference sequence). Trimming left V 1 base short and J 3 bases short, with 13 bases between. The CDR3 here is CASSIGSRVSYEQYF. The CDR3 bases are TGTGCCAGTAGTATAGGGTCCAGGGTGAGCTACGAGCAGTACTTC.

The chain is built from TRBV3-1 (or the pseudogene TRBV3-2) and TRBJ2-5, with 10 bases fitting TRBD2. Germline V CDR1 and CDR2: LGHDT, YNNKEL (reference sequence). Germline trimming cut 4 bases from V and 2 bases from J; bases unmatched to any gene: 7. The CDR3 loop spans 16 amino acids. The CDR3 here is CASSLEALAGQETQYF. For the CDR3, the DNA is TGTGCCAGCAGCCTAGAGGCACTAGCGGGGCAAGAGACCCAGTACTTC.

The chain uses TRBV30 and TRBJ2-7; unclear D gene. The CDR3 runs to 11 residues. Germline V gene data show CDR1 as GTSNPN and CDR2 as SVGIG (reference sequence). V lost 1 base and J 5 bases, leaving 6 bases between the germline ends. CDR3 sequence: CAWSELNEQYF. The CDR3 bases are TGTGCCTGGAGTGAATTAAACGAGCAGTACTTC.

The chain uses TRBV2 and TRBJ1-2; the match to TRBD1 covers 8 bases. The junction had 4 bases not matched to a gene; V was cut back by 7 bases and J by 3 bases. CDR1 and CDR2 (germline): SNHLY, FYNNEI. CDR3 length: 13 residues. CDR3 sequence: CASTQQGDYGYTF. CDR3 in DNA: TGTGCCAGCACTCAACAGGGGGACTATGGCTACACCTTC.

The rearrangement links TRBV6-5 to TRBJ2-7; maybe TRBD1 (6 bases). Trimming left V 0 bases short and J 0 bases short, with 6 bases between. There are 14 residues in the CDR3. CDR1 and CDR2 (germline): MNHEY, SVGAGI. CDR3 sequence reads: CASSYSGHSYEQYF. CDR3 DNA: TGTGCCAGCAGTTACTCGGGACACTCCTACGAGCAGTACTTC.

This chain connects TRBV6-6 to TRBJ2-1; 9 nucleotides agree with TRBD2. Germline V gives CDR1 MNHNY, CDR2 SVGAGI (reference sequence). The CDR3 contains 15 residues. Germline trimming cut 5 bases from V and 4 bases from J; bases unmatched to any gene: 6. DNA of the CDR3: TGTGCCAGCAGTAAAGGCGGGGGGGCATACAATGAGCAGTTCTTC. This gives the protein CASSKGGGAYNEQFF.